This entry lists 24 T cell receptor beta chains sequenced from one sample in a study of OX40 agonist ivuxolimab in advanced cancers. Receptor libraries were prepared by the immunoSEQ multiplex PCR assay. This immuneACCESS table, as held by TCRdb, lists in-frame sequences with V and J called but not all clones. Of the missing ones, under half trace to an unresolved V gene in checked studies; the others have no known cause. This sample has 45,000 to 75,000 clones in its table, and approximately 83% of those were observed once. Almost 1.5% of the sample lies in the top ten. Source: CD4+ or CD8+ T cells sorted from blood, taken in a trial of the OX40 agonist ivuxolimab. The source is an adult with an advanced solid tumor such as melanoma, head and neck, liver or kidney cancer.

The rearrangement uses TRBV5-4 and TRBJ1-5, with D tentatively TRBD1 (6 bases). V was shortened by 5 bases and J by 1 base, with 13 bases between the two germline ends. The CDR3 covers 15 residues. CDR1 is SGHNT, CDR2 YYREEE, per germline (reference sequence). CDR3 sequence: CASSLQGMSNQPQHF. The CDR3 region has the DNA TGTGCCAGCAGTTTACAGGGCATGAGCAATCAGCCCCAGCATTTT.

This sequence joins TRBV4-1 and TRBJ2-1, with D perhaps given as TRBD1 or TRBD2 (6 bases each). The CDR3 spans 17 residues. The V end lost 4 bases, the J end lost 4 bases, and 20 bases lay between the germline ends. In germline, CDR1 is MGHRA, CDR2 YSYEKL. CDR3 sequence: CASSPGELGGLYNEQFF. CDR3 coding DNA: TGCGCCAGCAGCCCAGGGGAGTTGGGAGGACTATACAATGAGCAGTTCTTC.

This clone showed up just a few times. This rearrangement joins TRBV7-2 to TRBJ2-7; TRBD1 agrees at 7 bases. Germline lookup yields CDR1 SGHTA and CDR2 FQGNSA. With 0 bases clipped from V and 5 bases from J, the junction kept 10 bases outside the gene matches. The CDR3 has 16 amino acids. CDR3 DNA sequence: TGTGCCAGCAGCTTAGCGTGGTCACAGGGGAAGAACGAGCAGTACTTC. It translates to CASSLAWSQGKNEQYF.

This clone was picked up one time. The chain employs TRBV18 and TRBJ1-5, with D tentatively TRBD1 (5 bases). Between the trimmed V and J ends, which lost 6 bases and 3 bases, there was a span of 12 bases. This CDR3 has 14 amino acids. CDR1 is KGHSH, CDR2 LQKENI, per germline. CDR3 in amino acids: CASSIDSYNQPQHF. DNA for the CDR3: TGTGCCAGCTCTATCGACAGCTACAATCAGCCCCAGCATTTT. Filled out from reference TRBV18 and TRBJ1-5, the complete variable domain reads NAGVMQNPRHLVRRRGQEARLRCSPMKGHSHVYWYRQLPEEGLKFMVYLQKENIIDESGMPKERFSAEFPKEGPSILRIQQVVRGDSAAYFCASSIDSYNQPQHFGDGTRLSIL.

The chain couples TRBV5-5 to TRBJ2-5; D is unresolved. Trimming took 4 bases from V and 0 from J, leaving 16 bases between them. The CDR3 has 16 residues. The germline CDR1 and CDR2 sequences are SGHKS and YYEKEE (reference sequence). The CDR3 protein is CASSPRPDSYQETQYF. CDR3 DNA sequence: TGTGCCAGCAGCCCGCGACCGGATTCCTACCAAGAGACCCAGTACTTC.

J is TRBJ2-7 and V is TRBV7-3, with 11 bases aligning to TRBD2. The CDR3 is made up of 15 amino acids. Germline loops: CDR1 SGHTA, CDR2 FQGTGA. The J segment lost 4 bases and the V segment lost 5 bases, leaving 7 bases of the junction unmatched. CDR3 amino acids: CASSLAGGKVYEQYF. CDR3 nucleotide sequence: TGTGCCAGCAGCCTAGCGGGAGGAAAGGTGTACGAGCAGTACTTC.

The rearrangement joins TRBV5-6 to TRBJ2-7, with D possibly TRBD2 on 6 matching bases. CDR3 size: 13 residues. V shed 1 base and J shed 4 bases, with 9 bases lying between them. The V gene's germline CDR1 is SGHDT and CDR2 YYEEEE. CDR3 sequence: CASSLRGKYEQYF. The CDR3 region has the DNA TGTGCCAGCAGCTTGCGGGGGAAATACGAGCAGTACTTC.

The gene calls are TRBV18 and TRBJ1-2; 7 nucleotides align to TRBD1. V trimming: 6 bases; J trimming: 3 bases; junction bases outside the gene matches: 10. The CDR3 is 15 amino acids. The germline V gene has CDR1 KGHSH and CDR2 LQKENI. CDR3 DNA sequence: TGTGCCAGCTCCGTTCGACAGGGAGGGGACTATGGCTACACCTTC. It codes for CASSVRQGGDYGYTF.

The J gene is TRBJ1-2, the V gene TRBV30; no definite D call. V lost 8 bases to trimming and J lost 4 bases, with 26 bases between them. This CDR3 is 16 amino acids long. Germline V gene data show CDR1 as GTSNPN and CDR2 as SVGIG (reference sequence). The CDR3 sequence: CAADLKGRSRIYGYTF. The CDR3 nucleotides read TGTGCCGCCGACCTTAAGGGTAGGTCTCGGATCTATGGCTACACCTTC.

In DNA form, the CDR3 reads TGTGCCAGCAGCTTAGGCCCCGGGACAGCTATGAACACTGAAGCTTTCTTT. Protein product: CASSLGPGTAMNTEAFF. The chain recombines TRBV7-8 with TRBJ1-1; 7 positions match TRBD1. The junction had 8 bases not matched to a gene; V was cut back by 1 base and J by 0 bases. Germline V CDR1 and CDR2: SGHVS, FQNEAQ. CDR3 size: 17 residues. Complete variable domain (other parts from reference TRBV7-8 and TRBJ1-1): GAGVSQSPRYKVAKRGQDVALRCDPISGHVSLFWYQQALGQGPEFLTYFQNEAQLDKSGLPSDRFFAERPEGSVSTLKIQRTQQEDSAVYLCASSLGPGTAMNTEAFFGQGTRLTVV.

The V call is TRBV6-1, the J call TRBJ2-5, with 9 bases lining up with TRBD1. TRBJ2-7 matches the DNA end more closely, so the J call is doubtful. This CDR3 region has 13 residues. From germline, CDR1 is MNHNS and CDR2 SASEGT. The CDR3, as DNA: TGTGCCAGCAGTGCGGACAGGGGAAGCGAGCAGTACTTC. Protein product: CASSADRGSEQYF.

This clone was recorded once. The chain links TRBV30 to TRBJ2-1; no definite D call. The V gene lost 3 bases and the J gene lost 7 bases, with 7 bases spanning the gap. Germline assignment: CDR1 GTSNPN and CDR2 SVGIG (reference sequence). The CDR3 is 11 amino acids. The CDR3 region has the DNA TGTGCCTGGAGCGTAGGGAATGAGCAGTTCTTC. It codes for CAWSVGNEQFF.

The chain employs TRBV7-9 and TRBJ1-3, with D unresolved. CDR3 length equals 11 residues. With 5 bases removed from V and 7 bases from J, the gap between germline ends came to 6 bases. Germline V CDR1 and CDR2: SEHNR, FQNEAQ (reference sequence). CDR3: CASSPRNTIYF. DNA of the CDR3: TGTGCCAGCAGCCCCAGGAACACCATATATTTT.

V usage is TRBV5-4 and J usage is TRBJ1-3; D is unresolved. Looked up from germline, CDR1 is SGHNT and CDR2 is YYREEE (reference sequence). The CDR3 has 16 residues. The V and J ends lost 0 bases and 0 bases respectively, with 10 bases between them. As DNA, the CDR3 is TGTGCCAGCAGCTTGGGCTCGACCCTCTCTGGAAACACCATATATTTT. Translating gives CASSLGSTLSGNTIYF.

The table lists this clone with a few counts. This chain connects TRBV28 to TRBJ1-3; tentative D call: TRBD1 (6 bases). The CDR3 runs to 15 residues. In germline, CDR1 is MDHEN, CDR2 SYDVKM. V lost 10 bases and J 2 bases, leaving 18 bases between the germline ends. Written as DNA, the CDR3 is TGTGCCACCGGGGGGGGGCAGCGTGCTGGAAACACCATATATTTT. It translates to CATGGGQRAGNTIYF.

V and J are TRBV7-2 and TRBJ2-7; D ambiguous. CDR1 SGHTA and CDR2 FQGNSA come from the germline V gene. The CDR3 totals 14 residues. V lost 1 base and J 3 bases, leaving 10 bases between the germline ends. The CDR3 loop is CASSLGFGFYEQYF. For the CDR3, the DNA is TGTGCCAGCAGCTTAGGTTTCGGATTCTACGAGCAGTACTTC.

The rearrangement uses TRBV5-6 and TRBJ2-7; perhaps D is TRBD1 or TRBD2 (5 bases each). V was shortened by 5 bases and J by 2 bases, with 20 bases between the two germline ends. Germline loops: CDR1 SGHDT, CDR2 YYEEEE. The CDR3 extends over 16 amino acids. The CDR3 coding sequence is TGTGCCAGCAGATTCAGCCCCGGGACGGGAACCTACGAGCAGTACTTC. Its translation: CASRFSPGTGTYEQYF.

V usage is TRBV12-2 and J usage is TRBJ2-5; the D call TRBD1 from the table was never checked on the DNA. TRBV12-2 constitutes a pseudogene. This CDR3 has 16 residues. The CDR3 DNA follows: TGTGCAAGTCGCTTAGTCACTCAGCCCGTACAGGTACCCCAGTACTTC. Protein: CASRLVTQPVQVPQYF.

V usage is TRBV5-1 and J usage is TRBJ2-5; TRBD1 matches at 10 bases. V was pared by 7 bases and J by 4 bases, with 7 bases of the junction left unmatched. This CDR3 contains 14 residues. CDR1 and CDR2 (germline): SGHRS, YFSETQ. The DNA for the CDR3 is TGCGCCAGCGGGCGGGACAGGGGTCGAGAGACCCAGTACTTC. Its protein is CASGRDRGRETQYF.

Turning to this clone: Distinct nucleotide sequences in the sample also encode this CDR3. This chain connects TRBV5-6 to TRBJ2-3; D might be TRBD2 (6 bases). Germline V gene data show CDR1 as SGHDT and CDR2 as YYEEEE. The CDR3 contains 14 residues. The ends were cut back, 4 bases at V and 1 base at J, with 10 bases in the middle. The CDR3 here is CASSPTGGTDTQYF. The CDR3 nucleotides are TGTGCCAGCAGCCCGACGGGGGGCACAGATACGCAGTATTTT. The full variable domain, its missing parts supplied by reference TRBV5-6 and TRBJ2-3, is DAGVTQSPTHLIKTRGQQVTLRCSPKSGHDTVSWYQQALGQGPQFIFQYYEEEERQRGNFPDRFSGHQFPNYSSELNVNALLLGDSALYLCASSPTGGTDTQYFGPGTRLTVL.

The chain couples TRBV7-9 to TRBJ1-6; D gene ambiguous. The CDR3 runs to 14 residues. Trimming left V 7 bases short and J 7 bases short, with 14 bases between. CDR1 is SEHNR and CDR2 is FQNEAQ in the germline V gene (reference sequence). CDR3 sequence: CASTSGTRNSPLHF. As DNA, the CDR3 is TGTGCCAGCACCTCGGGCACCCGGAATTCACCCCTCCACTTT.

This chain connects TRBV6-1 to TRBJ1-1; D unresolved. The CDR3 is 13 amino acids. The germline V and J ends were trimmed by 2 bases and 0 bases, with 4 bases remaining between them. The germline CDR1 and CDR2 sequences are MNHNS and SASEGT. In nucleotides, the CDR3 is TGTGCCAGCAGTGAAATTTTGAACACTGAAGCTTTCTTT. It encodes CASSEILNTEAFF.

The V call is TRBV18, the J call TRBJ2-2, with TRBD2 matching 10 bases. CDR1 and CDR2 from the germline V gene are KGHSH and LQKENI. The CDR3 has 16 amino acids. V gave up 5 bases and J gave up 1 base; unmatched junction bases: 4. The CDR3 reads CASSASGRGNTGELFF. The CDR3 bases are TGTGCCAGCTCAGCTAGCGGGAGAGGGAACACCGGGGAGCTGTTTTTT.

The gene calls are TRBV11-1 and TRBJ2-1; possible D gene TRBD1, 5 bases. The V end lost 2 bases, the J end lost 4 bases, and 12 bases lay between the germline ends. CDR3 length: 15 amino acids. From germline, CDR1 is SGHAT and CDR2 FQDESV (reference sequence). The CDR3 DNA follows: TGTGCCAGCAGCTTAAGTTCGCAGGGATACAATGAGCAGTTCTTC. This gives the protein CASSLSSQGYNEQFF.